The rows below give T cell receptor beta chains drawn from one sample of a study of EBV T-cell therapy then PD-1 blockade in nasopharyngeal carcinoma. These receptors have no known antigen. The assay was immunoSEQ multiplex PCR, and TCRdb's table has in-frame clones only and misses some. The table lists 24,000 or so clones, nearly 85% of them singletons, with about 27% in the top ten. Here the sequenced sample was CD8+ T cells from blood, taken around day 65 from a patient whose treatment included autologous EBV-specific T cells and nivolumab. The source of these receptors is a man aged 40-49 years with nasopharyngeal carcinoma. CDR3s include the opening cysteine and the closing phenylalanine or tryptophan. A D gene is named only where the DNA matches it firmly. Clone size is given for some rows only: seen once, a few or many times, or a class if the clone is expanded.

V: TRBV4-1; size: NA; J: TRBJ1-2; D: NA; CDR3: CASSQETSANYGYTF; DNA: TGCGCCAGCAGCCAAGAGACCTCGGCTAACTATGGCTACACCTTC
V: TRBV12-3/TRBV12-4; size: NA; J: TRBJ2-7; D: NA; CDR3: CASSFAGYEQYF; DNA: TGTGCCAGCAGTTTCGCGGGCTACGAGCAGTACTTC
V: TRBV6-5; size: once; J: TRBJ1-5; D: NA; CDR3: CASSFRAPYSNQPQHF; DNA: TGTGCCAGCAGTTTTCGAGCCCCGTATAGCAATCAGCCCCAGCATTTT
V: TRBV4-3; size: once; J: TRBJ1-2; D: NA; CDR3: CASSQDEGGGYGYTF; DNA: TGCGCCAGCAGCCAAGATGAGGGGGGAGGCTATGGCTACACCTTC
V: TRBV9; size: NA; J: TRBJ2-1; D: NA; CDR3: CASSVANALSYNEQFF; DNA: TGTGCCAGCAGCGTAGCGAATGCGCTTTCCTACAATGAGCAGTTCTTC
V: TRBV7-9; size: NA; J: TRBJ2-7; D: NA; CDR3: CASSLGGSRWYF; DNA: TGTGCCAGCAGCTTAGGTGGCAGCCGGTGGTACTTC
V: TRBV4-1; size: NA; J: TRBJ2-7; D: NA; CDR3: CASSQESGSYEQYF; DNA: TGCGCCAGCAGCCAAGAATCAGGATCCTACGAGCAGTACTTC
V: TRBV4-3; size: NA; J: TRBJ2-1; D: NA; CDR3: CASSQDIVWVEQFF; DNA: TGCGCCAGCAGCCAAGATATCGTGTGGGTTGAGCAGTTCTTC
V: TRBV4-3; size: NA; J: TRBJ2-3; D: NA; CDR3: CASSPGAGTPSTDTQYF; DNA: TGCGCCAGCAGCCCGGGGGCGGGGACCCCTAGCACAGATACGCAGTATTTT
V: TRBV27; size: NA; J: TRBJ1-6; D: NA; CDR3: CVSRGEGSYNSPLHF; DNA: TGTGTCAGCAGAGGGGAAGGGTCCTATAATTCACCCCTCCACTTT
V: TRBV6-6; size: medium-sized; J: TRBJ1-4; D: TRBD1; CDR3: CASSRTPSGGGGEKLFF; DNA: TGTGCCAGCAGTCGCACCCCTTCAGGGGGCGGCGGTGAAAAACTGTTTTTT
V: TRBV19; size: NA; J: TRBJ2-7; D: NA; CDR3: CASQADTSYEQYF; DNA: TGTGCCAGTCAGGCCGACACTTCCTACGAGCAGTACTTC
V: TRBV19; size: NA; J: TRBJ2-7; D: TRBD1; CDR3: CASSITGQGQNEQYF; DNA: TGTGCCAGTAGTATCACGGGACAGGGGCAAAACGAGCAGTACTTC
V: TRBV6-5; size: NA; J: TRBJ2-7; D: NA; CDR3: CASPDTGPPDEQYF; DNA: TGTGCCAGCCCGGACACGGGCCCGCCTGACGAGCAGTACTTC
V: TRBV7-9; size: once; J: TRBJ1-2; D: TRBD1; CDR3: CASSLDRGGGYTF; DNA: TGTGCCAGCAGCCTCGACAGGGGTGGCGGCTACACCTTC
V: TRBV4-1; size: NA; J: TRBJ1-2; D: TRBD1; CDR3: CASSQEIPGQSSRYGYTF; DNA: TGCGCCAGCAGCCAAGAAATTCCGGGACAGTCATCAAGATATGGCTACACCTTC
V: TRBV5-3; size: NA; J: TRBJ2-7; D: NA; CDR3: CARSSTDEQYF; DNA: TGTGCCAGAAGCTCCACTGACGAGCAGTACTTC
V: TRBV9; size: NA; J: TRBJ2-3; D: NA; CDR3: CASSVVSNTQYF; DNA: TGTGCCAGCAGCGTAGTATCGAATACGCAGTATTTT
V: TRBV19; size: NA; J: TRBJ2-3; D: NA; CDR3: CASSGVMADTQYF; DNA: TGTGCCAGTAGTGGAGTTATGGCAGATACGCAGTATTTT
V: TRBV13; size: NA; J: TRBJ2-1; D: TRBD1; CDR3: CASSIRGPALNEQFF; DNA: TGTGCCAGCAGCATCAGGGGGCCCGCCCTCAATGAGCAGTTCTTC
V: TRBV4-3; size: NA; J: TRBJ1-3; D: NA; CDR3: CASSPMDVSGNTIYF; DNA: TGCGCCAGCAGCCCAATGGATGTCAGTGGAAACACCATATATTTT
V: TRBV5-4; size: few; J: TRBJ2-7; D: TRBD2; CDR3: CASSAGEAGGGEQYF; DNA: TGTGCCAGCAGCGCGGGGGAAGCGGGGGGAGGGGAGCAGTACTTC
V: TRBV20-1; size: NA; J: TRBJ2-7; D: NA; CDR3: CSGGSNYEQYF; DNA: TGCAGTGGGGGCTCCAACTACGAGCAGTACTTC
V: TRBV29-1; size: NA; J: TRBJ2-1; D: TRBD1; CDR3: CSVGGVGGRDEQFF; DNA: TGCAGCGTAGGTGGGGTAGGGGGCCGCGATGAGCAGTTCTTC
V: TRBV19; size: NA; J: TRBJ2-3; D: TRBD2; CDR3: CASSMWSGGTDTQYF; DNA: TGTGCCAGTAGTATGTGGAGCGGGGGCACAGATACGCAGTATTTT
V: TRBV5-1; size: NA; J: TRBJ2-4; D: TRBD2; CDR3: CASSYSELAGGLQYF; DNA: TGCGCCAGCAGCTACTCGGAACTAGCGGGGGGGCTTCAGTACTTC
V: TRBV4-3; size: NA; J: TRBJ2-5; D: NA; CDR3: CASSQDWWQETQYF; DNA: TGCGCCAGCAGCCAAGATTGGTGGCAAGAGACCCAGTACTTC
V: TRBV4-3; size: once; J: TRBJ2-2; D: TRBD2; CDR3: CASSPDRQGGYTGELFF; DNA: TGCGCCAGCAGCCCAGACCGGCAGGGAGGGTACACCGGGGAGCTGTTTTTT
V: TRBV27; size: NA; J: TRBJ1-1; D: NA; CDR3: CASSRGTEAFF; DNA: TGTGCCAGCAGCAGGGGTACTGAAGCTTTCTTT
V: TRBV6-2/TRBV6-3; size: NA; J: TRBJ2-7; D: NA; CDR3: CASSPNYEQYF; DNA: TGTGCCAGCAGTCCCAACTACGAGCAGTACTTC
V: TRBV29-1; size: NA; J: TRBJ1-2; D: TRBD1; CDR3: CSVEDRSYGYTF; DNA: TGCAGCGTTGAGGACAGGAGCTATGGCTACACCTTC
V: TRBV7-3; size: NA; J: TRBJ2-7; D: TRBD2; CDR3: CASSGPGLADEQYF; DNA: TGTGCCAGCAGCGGACCGGGACTAGCGGACGAGCAGTACTTC
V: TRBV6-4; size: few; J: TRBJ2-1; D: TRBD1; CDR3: CASSDKQGDYNEQFF; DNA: TGTGCCAGCAGTGATAAACAGGGGGACTACAATGAGCAGTTCTTC
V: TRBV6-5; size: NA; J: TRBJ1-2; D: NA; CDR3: CASSYSFQQGRYGYTF; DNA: TGTGCCAGCAGTTACTCGTTTCAACAGGGCCGCTATGGCTACACCTTC
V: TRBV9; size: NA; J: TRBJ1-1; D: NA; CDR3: CASSVEGVEAFF; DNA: TGTGCCAGCAGCGTAGAGGGGGTTGAAGCTTTCTTT
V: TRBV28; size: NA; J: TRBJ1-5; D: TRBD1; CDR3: CASSLSPGQGLVQPQHF; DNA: TGTGCCAGCAGTTTATCGCCGGGACAGGGTCTAGTTCAGCCCCAGCATTTT
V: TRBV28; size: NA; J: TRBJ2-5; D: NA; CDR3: CASSLRLRGLQETQYF; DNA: TGTGCCAGCAGTTTAAGATTGAGGGGCCTACAAGAGACCCAGTACTTC
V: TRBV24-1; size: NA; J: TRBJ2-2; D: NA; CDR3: CATSDLGRDTGELFF; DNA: TGTGCCACCAGTGATTTGGGGAGAGACACCGGGGAGCTGTTTTTT
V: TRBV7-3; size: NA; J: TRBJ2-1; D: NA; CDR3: CASSATSYNEQFF; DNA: TGTGCCAGCAGCGCAACTAGCTACAATGAGCAGTTCTTC
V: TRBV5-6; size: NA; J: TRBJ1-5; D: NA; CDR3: CASSFGVGQPQHF; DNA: TGTGCCAGCAGCTTCGGGGTAGGTCAGCCCCAGCATTTT
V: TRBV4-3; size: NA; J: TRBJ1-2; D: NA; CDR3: CASSQDVRTGGPFGDGYTF; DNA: TGCGCCAGCAGCCAAGATGTGAGGACGGGGGGACCTTTTGGGGATGGCTACACCTTC
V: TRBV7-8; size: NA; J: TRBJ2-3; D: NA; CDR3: CASLLAPEGTDTQYF; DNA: TGTGCCAGCCTGCTCGCCCCGGAGGGCACAGATACGCAGTATTTT
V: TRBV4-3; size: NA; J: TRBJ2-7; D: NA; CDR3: CASSRAGSYEQYF; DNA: TGCGCCAGCAGCCGGGCAGGCTCCTACGAGCAGTACTTC
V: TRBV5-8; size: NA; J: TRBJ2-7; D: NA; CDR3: CASSLAYGRLREQYF; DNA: TGTGCCAGCAGCTTGGCCTATGGTCGGCTGCGCGAGCAGTACTTC
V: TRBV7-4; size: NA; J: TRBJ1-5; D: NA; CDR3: CASSLARGWPQHF; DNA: TGTGCCAGCAGCTTAGCCAGGGGTTGGCCCCAGCATTTT
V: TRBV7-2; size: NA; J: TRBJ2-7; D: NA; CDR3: CASSLGVIYEQYF; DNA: TGTGCCAGCAGCTTGGGTGTGATCTACGAGCAGTACTTC
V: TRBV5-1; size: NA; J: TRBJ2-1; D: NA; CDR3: CASRPGRGIPYEQFF; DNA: TGCGCCAGCAGACCCGGCCGGGGCATTCCCTATGAGCAGTTCTTC
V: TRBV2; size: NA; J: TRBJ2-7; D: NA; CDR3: CASSEGTHEQYF; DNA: TGTGCCAGCAGTGAAGGTACCCACGAGCAGTACTTC
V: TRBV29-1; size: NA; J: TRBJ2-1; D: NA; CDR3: CSVGSYNEQFF; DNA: TGCAGCGTGGGGTCCTACAATGAGCAGTTCTTC
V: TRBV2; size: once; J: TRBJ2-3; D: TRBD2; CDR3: CASRGLAGGKWDTQYF; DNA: TGTGCCAGCAGGGGACTAGCGGGGGGCAAATGGGATACGCAGTATTTT
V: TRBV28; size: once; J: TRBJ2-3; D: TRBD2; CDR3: CASSSELAGLTDTQYF; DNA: TGTGCCAGCAGTTCCGAGCTAGCGGGGCTCACAGATACGCAGTATTTT
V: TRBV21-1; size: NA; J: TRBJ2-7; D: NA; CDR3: CASSSDRSYEQYF; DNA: TGTGCCAGCAGCTCTGACAGGTCCTACGAGCAGTACTTC
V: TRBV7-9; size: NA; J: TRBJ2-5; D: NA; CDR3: CASSIQSDSRWARETQYF; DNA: TGTGCCAGCAGCATCCAATCGGACAGCCGATGGGCCCGGGAGACCCAGTACTTC
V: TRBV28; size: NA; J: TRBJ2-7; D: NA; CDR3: CASSLYGSYEQYF; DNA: TGTGCCAGCAGTTTATATGGCTCCTACGAGCAGTACTTC
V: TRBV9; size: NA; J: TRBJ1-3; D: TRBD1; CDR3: CASSPTGYGNTIYF; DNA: TGTGCCAGCAGCCCGACAGGGTATGGAAACACCATATATTTT